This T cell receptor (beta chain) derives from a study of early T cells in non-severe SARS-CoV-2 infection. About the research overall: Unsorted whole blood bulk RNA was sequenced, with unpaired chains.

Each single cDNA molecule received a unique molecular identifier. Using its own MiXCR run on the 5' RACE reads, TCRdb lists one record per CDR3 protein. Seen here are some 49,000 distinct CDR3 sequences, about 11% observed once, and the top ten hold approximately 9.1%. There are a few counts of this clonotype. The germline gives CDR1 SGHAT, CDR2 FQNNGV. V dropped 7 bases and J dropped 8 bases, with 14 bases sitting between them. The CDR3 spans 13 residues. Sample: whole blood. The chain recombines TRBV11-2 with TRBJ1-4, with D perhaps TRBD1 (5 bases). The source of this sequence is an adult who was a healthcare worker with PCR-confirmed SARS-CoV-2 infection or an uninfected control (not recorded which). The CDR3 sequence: CASTDGGREKLFF. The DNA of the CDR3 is TGTGCCAGCACCGATGGGGGGAGGGAAAAACTGTTTTTT.